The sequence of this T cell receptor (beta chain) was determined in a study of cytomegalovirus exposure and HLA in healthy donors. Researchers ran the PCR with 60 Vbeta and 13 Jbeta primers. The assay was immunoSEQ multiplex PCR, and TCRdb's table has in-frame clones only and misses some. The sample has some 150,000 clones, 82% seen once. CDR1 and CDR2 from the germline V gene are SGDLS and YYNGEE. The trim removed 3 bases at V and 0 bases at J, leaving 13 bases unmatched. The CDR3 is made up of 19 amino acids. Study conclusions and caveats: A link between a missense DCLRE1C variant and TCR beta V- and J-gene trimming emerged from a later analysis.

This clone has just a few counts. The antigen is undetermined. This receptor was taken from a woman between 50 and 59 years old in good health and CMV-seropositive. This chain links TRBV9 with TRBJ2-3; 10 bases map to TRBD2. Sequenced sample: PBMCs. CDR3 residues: CASSELAGPLPVSTDTQYF. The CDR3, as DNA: TGTGCCAGCAGCGAACTAGCGGGGCCCCTCCCCGTTAGCACAGATACGCAGTATTTT.